This T cell receptor (beta chain) was obtained from a study of chronic HIV infection and antiretroviral therapy. Between the trimmed V and J ends, which lost 2 bases and 4 bases, there was a span of 8 bases. Germline V lookup: CDR1 SNHLY, CDR2 FYNNEI. The CDR3 totals 13 residues. This clonotype showed up many times. One entry per CDR3 protein, called by TCRdb with MiXCR from the 5' RACE reads. This table has more than 25,000 distinct CDR3 sequences, over 7.5% appearing once. The material sequenced was peripheral blood. The sequence was collected from an adult who had HIV and had not received antiretroviral therapy, or was an uninfected healthy control (not recorded which). The rearrangement links TRBV2 to TRBJ1-1; D is perhaps TRBD1 (5 bases). The CDR3 loop is CASSEQGGTEAFF. CDR3 nucleotides: TGTGCCAGCAGTGAACAGGGTGGCACTGAAGCTTTCTTT.